The entry that follows covers one TCR beta chain sequence. Profiled with immunoSEQ multiplex PCR; TCRdb holds only in-frame clones, not every one. The sample holds about 54,000 clones, 90% to 95% seen once. The sample comes from a study of blood T cell repertoires in COVID-19. Across the whole study: Acute and convalescent COVID-19 specimens originated in the United States, Italy and Spain. Sources were T cells, B-cell-depleted T cells, or PBMCs; the material itself was cDNA or gDNA.

Trimming pared 2 bases from V and 4 bases from J, leaving 12 bases between. Germline CDR1 reads MNHEY; CDR2 reads SVGEGT. This CDR3 region has 15 residues. V and J are TRBV6-2 or TRBV6-3 and TRBJ1-5, with D tentatively TRBD1 (6 bases). This clonotype originated in an older woman with active or convalescent COVID-19. Sequencing used peripheral blood. The CDR3 is CASSYLGQPNQPQHF. The CDR3 DNA reads as TGTGCCAGCAGTTACCTCGGACAGCCTAATCAGCCCCAGCATTTT.